This T cell receptor (beta chain) was obtained from a study of CD8+ T cells in alopecia areata. Study outcomes and limitations: On tofacitinib, scalp clonality and expanded CD8+ clones among top 100 fell significantly. Many expanded lesional clones stayed in scalp and blood while on tofacitinib.

RNA extraction was followed by reverse transcription into cDNA, which acted as the sequencing template. The data were produced by immunoSEQ multiplex PCR, yet TCRdb's version contains in-frame clones alone and is incomplete. The sample contains 100,000 to 130,000 clones, about four fifths of which appear only once. The CDR3 loop spans 15 amino acids. Germline V lookup: CDR1 MNHEY, CDR2 SMNVEV (reference sequence). V lost 2 bases and J 2 bases, leaving 10 bases between the germline ends. Treatment described: oral pan-JAK inhibitor, 5-10 mg twice daily. The sorting of PBMCs gave CD4+ and CD8+ T cells. Details on this clone: Its specificity is unknown.

This chain joins TRBV27 and TRBJ2-1; D is unclear. The TCR comes from a human donor with alopecia areata. This material consisted of CD8+ T cells sorted from blood, taken at week 24, from a patient treated with tofacitinib. The DNA for the CDR3 is TGTGCCAGCAGTTTACTGGGTGGGGCCTACAATGAGCAGTTCTTC. Translation gives CASSLLGGAYNEQFF.